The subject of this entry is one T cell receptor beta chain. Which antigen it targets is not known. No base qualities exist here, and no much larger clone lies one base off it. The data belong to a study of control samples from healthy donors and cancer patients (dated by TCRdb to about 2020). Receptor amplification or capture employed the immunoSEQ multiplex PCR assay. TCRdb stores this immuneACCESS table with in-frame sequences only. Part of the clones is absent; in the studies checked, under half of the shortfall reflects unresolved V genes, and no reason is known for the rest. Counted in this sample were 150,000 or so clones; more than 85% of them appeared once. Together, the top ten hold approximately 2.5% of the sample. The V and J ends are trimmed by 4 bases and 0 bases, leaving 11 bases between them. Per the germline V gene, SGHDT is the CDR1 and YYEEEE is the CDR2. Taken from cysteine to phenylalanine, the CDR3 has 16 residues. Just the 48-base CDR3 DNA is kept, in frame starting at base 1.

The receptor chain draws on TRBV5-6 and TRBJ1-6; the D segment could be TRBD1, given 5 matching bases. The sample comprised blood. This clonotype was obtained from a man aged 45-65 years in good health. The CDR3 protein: CASSPRAASYNSPLHF. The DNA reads TGTGCCAGCAGCCCCAGGGCGGCCTCCTATAATTCACCCCTCCACTTT.